These T cell receptor beta chains were read from a single sample in a study of metastatic and nonmetastatic thyroid tumors. TCRdb re-called the PCR reads with MiXCR. The repertoire consists of roughly 17,000 clones, with 25% to 30% occurring once and the leading ten covering roughly a quarter. Sample: tumor tissue. The source is a male donor with papillary thyroid cancer or a benign thyroid nodule (not recorded which). Some clones in this sample may be carry-over from other donors' samples. The CDR3 runs from the conserved cysteine through the conserved F or W. The order of the fields is V gene, clone size, J gene, D gene, CDR3 protein, CDR3 DNA. A D gene is named only where the DNA matches it firmly. Only some rows state a clone size, as once, few, many or a class for expanded clones.

v_call: TRBV28
clone_size: -
j_call: TRBJ2-7
d_call: -
cdr3_aa: CASSYRDRDYEQYF
cdr3_nt: TGTGCCAGCTCCTACCGGGACCGCGACTACGAGCAGTACTTC

v_call: TRBV28
clone_size: medium-sized
j_call: TRBJ1-5
d_call: TRBD1
cdr3_aa: CASSDRDLQPQHF
cdr3_nt: TGTGCCAGCAGCGACAGGGATTTACAGCCCCAGCATTTT

v_call: TRBV6-6
clone_size: medium-sized
j_call: TRBJ1-2
d_call: -
cdr3_aa: CASSGPALASYPNYGYTF
cdr3_nt: TGTGCCTCCTCTGGTCCAGCCCTCGCCAGTTATCCTAACTATGGCTACACCTTC

v_call: TRBV15
clone_size: few
j_call: TRBJ1-2
d_call: -
cdr3_aa: CATSRERSTGSGYTF
cdr3_nt: TGTGCCACCAGCAGAGAGAGGTCTACAGGTTCTGGCTACACCTTC

v_call: TRBV6-1
clone_size: -
j_call: TRBJ2-5
d_call: -
cdr3_aa: CASSGGAVGETQYF
cdr3_nt: TGTGCCAGCAGTGGTGGGGCTGTTGGGGAGACCCAGTACTTC

v_call: TRBV6-1
clone_size: -
j_call: TRBJ2-3
d_call: TRBD2
cdr3_aa: CASSETPSSGGTDTQYF
cdr3_nt: TGTGCCAGCAGTGAAACCCCTTCTAGCGGGGGGACAGATACCCAGTATTTT

v_call: TRBV27
clone_size: -
j_call: TRBJ2-3
d_call: -
cdr3_aa: CASGRGVIGTDTQYF
cdr3_nt: TGTGCCAGCGGACGGGGCGTGATTGGCACAGATACGCAGTATTTT

v_call: TRBV30
clone_size: -
j_call: TRBJ2-2
d_call: -
cdr3_aa: CAWSVPGLHTGELFF
cdr3_nt: TGTGCCTGGAGTGTACCGGGACTCCACACCGGGGAGCTGTTTTTT

v_call: TRBV5-1
clone_size: once
j_call: TRBJ1-1
d_call: -
cdr3_aa: CASSLEEIPMSTEAFF
cdr3_nt: TGCGCCAGCAGCTTGGAAGAAATCCCGATGAGCACTGAAGCTTTCTTT

v_call: TRBV11-2
clone_size: -
j_call: TRBJ1-2
d_call: TRBD1
cdr3_aa: CASSLGQGGNGYTF
cdr3_nt: TGTGCCAGCAGCTTAGGACAGGGGGGGAATGGCTACACCTTC

v_call: TRBV6-1
clone_size: large
j_call: TRBJ1-2
d_call: TRBD1
cdr3_aa: CASRSRQGARYGYTF
cdr3_nt: TGTGCCAGCAGAAGTAGACAGGGGGCTCGCTATGGCTACACCTTC

v_call: TRBV11-2
clone_size: medium-sized
j_call: TRBJ2-7
d_call: TRBD2
cdr3_aa: CAIRVGGDPYEQYF
cdr3_nt: TGTGCCATACGTGTCGGGGGGGATCCATACGAGCAGTACTTC

v_call: TRBV5-7
clone_size: many
j_call: TRBJ2-5
d_call: TRBD2
cdr3_aa: CTSSSREGPLQETQYF
cdr3_nt: TGTACCAGCAGCTCGCGGGAGGGCCCCTTACAAGAGACCCAGTACTTC

v_call: TRBV6-5
clone_size: few
j_call: TRBJ1-1
d_call: -
cdr3_aa: CASSYRGVNTEAFF
cdr3_nt: TGTGCCAGCAGTTATAGAGGGGTGAACACTGAAGCTTTCTTT

v_call: TRBV20-1
clone_size: many
j_call: TRBJ2-3
d_call: TRBD2
cdr3_aa: CSALRLAVSTDTQYF
cdr3_nt: TGCAGTGCTTTACGACTAGCAGTGAGCACAGATACGCAGTATTTT

v_call: TRBV7-2
clone_size: -
j_call: TRBJ1-5
d_call: -
cdr3_aa: CASSLTPGSSNQPQHF
cdr3_nt: TGTGCCAGCAGCCTAACGCCAGGGTCTTCCAATCAGCCCCAGCATTTT

v_call: TRBV6-5
clone_size: -
j_call: TRBJ2-2
d_call: -
cdr3_aa: CASSYSTGANGELFF
cdr3_nt: TGTGCCAGCAGTTACTCGACCGGTGCAAACGGGGAGTTGTTTTTT

v_call: TRBV6-2/TRBV6-3
clone_size: few
j_call: TRBJ2-7
d_call: -
cdr3_aa: CASSSSTGVPQQYF
cdr3_nt: TGTGCCAGCAGTTCGTCAACGGGAGTTCCCCAGCAGTACTTC

v_call: TRBV20-1
clone_size: -
j_call: TRBJ2-1
d_call: TRBD2
cdr3_aa: CSAAGLAEPEQFF
cdr3_nt: TGCAGTGCCGCTGGACTAGCGGAGCCTGAGCAGTTCTTC

v_call: TRBV6-2/TRBV6-3
clone_size: -
j_call: TRBJ1-2
d_call: -
cdr3_aa: CASSYTPSGWDGYTF
cdr3_nt: TGTGCCAGCAGTTACACACCCTCGGGGTGGGATGGCTACACCTTC

v_call: TRBV10-3
clone_size: -
j_call: TRBJ2-5
d_call: -
cdr3_aa: CAISDSIQQETQYF
cdr3_nt: TGTGCCATCAGTGATTCGATACAGCAAGAGACCCAGTACTTC

v_call: TRBV7-2
clone_size: -
j_call: TRBJ2-3
d_call: -
cdr3_aa: CASSLSGQTWDTQYF
cdr3_nt: TGTGCCAGCAGCTTATCGGGACAAACCTGGGATACCCAGTATTTT

v_call: TRBV29-1
clone_size: many
j_call: TRBJ2-3
d_call: TRBD2
cdr3_aa: CSVVSSGSADTQYF
cdr3_nt: TGCAGCGTTGTTTCCAGCGGGAGTGCAGATACGCAGTATTTT

v_call: TRBV24-1
clone_size: few
j_call: TRBJ2-7
d_call: TRBD2
cdr3_aa: CATSDPSSGNAPYEQYF
cdr3_nt: TGTGCCACCAGTGATCCATCTAGCGGGAATGCCCCCTACGAGCAGTACTTC

v_call: TRBV20-1
clone_size: -
j_call: TRBJ2-7
d_call: -
cdr3_aa: CSAVEVSSGEQYF
cdr3_nt: TGCAGTGCAGTCGAGGTTTCCTCGGGCGAGCAGTACTTC

v_call: TRBV5-1
clone_size: many
j_call: TRBJ2-1
d_call: TRBD2
cdr3_aa: CASWAGGDEQFF
cdr3_nt: TGCGCCAGCTGGGCGGGAGGTGATGAGCAGTTCTTC

v_call: TRBV5-4
clone_size: many
j_call: TRBJ1-1
d_call: -
cdr3_aa: CASSGGTGTEAFF
cdr3_nt: TGTGCCAGCAGCGGGGGGACGGGCACTGAAGCTTTCTTT

v_call: TRBV27
clone_size: -
j_call: TRBJ2-3
d_call: -
cdr3_aa: CASSLRGGATDTQYF
cdr3_nt: TGTGCCAGCAGTTTGAGAGGGGGAGCGACAGATACGCAGTATTTT

v_call: TRBV6-1
clone_size: medium-sized
j_call: TRBJ2-3
d_call: -
cdr3_aa: CASSEPEYTDTQYF
cdr3_nt: TGTGCCAGCAGTGAACCCGAGTACACAGATACGCAGTATTTT

v_call: TRBV12-3/TRBV12-4
clone_size: few
j_call: TRBJ2-7
d_call: -
cdr3_aa: CASSLRPGVNYEQYF
cdr3_nt: TGTGCCAGCAGTTTAAGGCCTGGAGTGAACTACGAGCAGTACTTC

v_call: TRBV5-1
clone_size: -
j_call: TRBJ2-7
d_call: -
cdr3_aa: CASSPDRAYEQYF
cdr3_nt: TGCGCCAGCAGCCCGGACCGAGCCTACGAGCAGTACTTC

v_call: TRBV19
clone_size: few
j_call: TRBJ1-5
d_call: -
cdr3_aa: CASSLIDSNQPQHF
cdr3_nt: TGTGCCAGTAGTTTAATTGATAGCAATCAGCCCCAGCATTTT

v_call: TRBV5-6
clone_size: -
j_call: TRBJ2-7
d_call: TRBD2
cdr3_aa: CASSRREGNYEQYF
cdr3_nt: TGTGCCAGCAGCCGGCGGGAGGGGAATTACGAGCAGTACTTC

v_call: TRBV5-1
clone_size: few
j_call: TRBJ1-1
d_call: -
cdr3_aa: CASSLGYRESTEAFF
cdr3_nt: TGCGCCAGCAGCTTGGGCTACAGGGAGAGCACTGAAGCTTTCTTT

v_call: TRBV6-2/TRBV6-3
clone_size: few
j_call: TRBJ2-3
d_call: -
cdr3_aa: CASAPGTSSTDTQYF
cdr3_nt: TGTGCCAGCGCGCCCGGGACATCTAGCACAGATACGCAGTATTTT

v_call: TRBV20-1
clone_size: -
j_call: TRBJ1-6
d_call: -
cdr3_aa: CSASPSGGWSTLHF
cdr3_nt: TGCAGTGCCAGCCCCAGTGGGGGTTGGTCCACCCTCCACTTT

v_call: TRBV6-1
clone_size: -
j_call: TRBJ1-3
d_call: -
cdr3_aa: CASSHNYRGNTIYF
cdr3_nt: TGTGCCAGCAGCCACAATTACAGGGGAAACACCATATATTTT

v_call: TRBV28
clone_size: once
j_call: TRBJ2-7
d_call: TRBD2
cdr3_aa: CASSLVGSGRSHEYYF
cdr3_nt: TGTGCCAGCAGTTTAGTGGGTAGCGGGAGGTCCCACGAGTACTACTTC

v_call: TRBV18
clone_size: many
j_call: TRBJ2-5
d_call: TRBD2
cdr3_aa: CASSRGGQETQYF
cdr3_nt: TGTGCCAGCTCGCGGGGGGGACAAGAGACCCAGTACTTC

v_call: TRBV10-2
clone_size: many
j_call: TRBJ1-4
d_call: TRBD1
cdr3_aa: CASSGTGGREKLFF
cdr3_nt: TGCGCCAGCAGTGGGACAGGGGGCCGGGAAAAACTGTTTTTT

v_call: TRBV6-6
clone_size: -
j_call: TRBJ2-2
d_call: -
cdr3_aa: CASSYSSSGTGELFF
cdr3_nt: TGTGCCAGCAGTTACTCGAGTAGTGGTACCGGGGAGCTGTTTTTT

v_call: TRBV19
clone_size: few
j_call: TRBJ2-5
d_call: -
cdr3_aa: CASSIEAGAKETQYF
cdr3_nt: TGTGCCAGTAGTATAGAGGCGGGGGCCAAGGAGACCCAGTACTTC

v_call: TRBV28
clone_size: -
j_call: TRBJ1-1
d_call: -
cdr3_aa: CASSVSGGNTEAFF
cdr3_nt: TGTGCCAGCAGTGTGAGCGGGGGGAACACTGAAGCTTTCTTT

v_call: TRBV10-3
clone_size: -
j_call: TRBJ2-6
d_call: -
cdr3_aa: CAIRDTPDSGANVLTF
cdr3_nt: TGTGCCATCAGGGACACACCCGACTCTGGGGCCAACGTCCTGACTTTC

v_call: TRBV5-1
clone_size: medium-sized
j_call: TRBJ2-6
d_call: -
cdr3_aa: CASSSGSSGANVLTF
cdr3_nt: TGCGCCAGCAGCTCAGGGAGCTCTGGGGCCAACGTCCTGACTTTC

v_call: TRBV20-1
clone_size: -
j_call: TRBJ2-7
d_call: TRBD2
cdr3_aa: CSARVRETYYEQYF
cdr3_nt: TGCAGTGCTAGAGTGCGGGAGACCTACTACGAGCAGTACTTC

v_call: TRBV25-1
clone_size: many
j_call: TRBJ1-3
d_call: -
cdr3_aa: CASTGAFSGNTIYF
cdr3_nt: TGTGCCAGCACAGGGGCTTTCTCTGGAAACACCATATATTTT

v_call: TRBV19
clone_size: -
j_call: TRBJ2-1
d_call: TRBD1
cdr3_aa: CASSIARTGGNEQFF
cdr3_nt: TGTGCCAGTAGTATAGCAAGAACAGGGGGAAACGAGCAGTTCTTC

v_call: TRBV24-1
clone_size: many
j_call: TRBJ2-5
d_call: TRBD1
cdr3_aa: CATSEDGPDRGPVQETQYF
cdr3_nt: TGTGCCACCAGTGAGGACGGCCCAGACAGGGGGCCGGTACAAGAGACCCAGTACTTC

v_call: TRBV12-3/TRBV12-4
clone_size: few
j_call: TRBJ2-7
d_call: TRBD2
cdr3_aa: CASSLGGGVDEQYF
cdr3_nt: TGTGCCAGCAGTTTGGGGGGGGGAGTCGACGAGCAGTACTTC